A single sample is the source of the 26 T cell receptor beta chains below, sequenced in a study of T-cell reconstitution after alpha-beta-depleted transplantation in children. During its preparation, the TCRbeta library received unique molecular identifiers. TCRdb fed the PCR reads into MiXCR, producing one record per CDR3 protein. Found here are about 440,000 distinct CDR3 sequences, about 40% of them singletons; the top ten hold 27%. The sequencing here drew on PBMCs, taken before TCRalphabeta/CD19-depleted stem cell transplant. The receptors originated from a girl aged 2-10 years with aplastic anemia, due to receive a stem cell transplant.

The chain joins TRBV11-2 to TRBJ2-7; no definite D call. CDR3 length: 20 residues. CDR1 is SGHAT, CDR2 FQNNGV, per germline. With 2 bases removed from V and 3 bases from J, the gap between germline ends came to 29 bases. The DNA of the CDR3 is TGTGCCAGCAGCTTATTGAACCAGTGGGCTTGGGAAGTTAGTTACTACGAGCAGTACTTC. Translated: CASSLLNQWAWEVSYYEQYF.

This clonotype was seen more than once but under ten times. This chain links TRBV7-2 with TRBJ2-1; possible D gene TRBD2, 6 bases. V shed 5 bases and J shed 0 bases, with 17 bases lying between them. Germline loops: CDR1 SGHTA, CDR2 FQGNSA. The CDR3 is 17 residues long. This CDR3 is CASSPPPLASSYNEQFF. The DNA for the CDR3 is TGTGCCAGCAGCCCCCCTCCGCTAGCGAGCTCCTACAATGAGCAGTTCTTC.

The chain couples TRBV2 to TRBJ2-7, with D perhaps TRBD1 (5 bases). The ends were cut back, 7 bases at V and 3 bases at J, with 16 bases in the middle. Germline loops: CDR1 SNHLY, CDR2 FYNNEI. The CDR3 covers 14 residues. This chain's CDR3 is CASMEPGKLYEQYF. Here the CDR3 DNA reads TGTGCCAGCATGGAGCCAGGGAAGCTCTACGAGCAGTACTTC.

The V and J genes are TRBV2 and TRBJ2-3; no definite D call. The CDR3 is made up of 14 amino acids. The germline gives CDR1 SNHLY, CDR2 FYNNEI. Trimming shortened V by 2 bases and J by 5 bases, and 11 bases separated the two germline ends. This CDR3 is CASSESAWRDTQYF. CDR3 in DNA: TGTGCCAGCAGTGAATCTGCCTGGAGAGATACGCAGTATTTT.

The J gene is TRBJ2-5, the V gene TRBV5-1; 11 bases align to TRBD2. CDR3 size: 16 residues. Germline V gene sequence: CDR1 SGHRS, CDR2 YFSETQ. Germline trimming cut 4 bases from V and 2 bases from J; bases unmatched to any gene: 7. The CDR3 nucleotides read TGCGCCAGCAGCGCCTATAGCGGGGGGGCTCAAGAGACCCAGTACTTC. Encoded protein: CASSAYSGGAQETQYF.

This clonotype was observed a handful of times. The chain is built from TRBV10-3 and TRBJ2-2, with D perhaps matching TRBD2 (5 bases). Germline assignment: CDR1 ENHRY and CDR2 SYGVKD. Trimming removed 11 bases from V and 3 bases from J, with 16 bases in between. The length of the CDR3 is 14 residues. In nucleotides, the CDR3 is TGTGCCGTCAAGGGCCCCGGGGACACCGGGGAGCTGTTTTTT. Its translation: CAVKGPGDTGELFF.

The CDR3 sequence is CASSHTPTRQGYNSPLHF. The CDR3 nucleotides read TGTGCCAGCAGCCATACCCCTACCCGACAGGGTTATAATTCACCCCTCCACTTT. This chain links TRBV14 with TRBJ1-6; TRBD1 matches at 7 bases. Germline V CDR1 and CDR2: SGHDN, FVKESK. The CDR3 covers 18 residues. Trimming at V came to 3 bases and at J to 4 bases, leaving 12 bases not matched to a gene. Full variable domain (remainder filled in from reference TRBV14 and TRBJ1-6): EAGVTQFPSHSVIEKGQTVTLRCDPISGHDNLYWYRRVMGKEIKFLLHFVKESKQDESGMPNNRFLAERTGGTYSTLKVQPAELEDSGVYFCASSHTPTRQGYNSPLHFGNGTRLTVT.

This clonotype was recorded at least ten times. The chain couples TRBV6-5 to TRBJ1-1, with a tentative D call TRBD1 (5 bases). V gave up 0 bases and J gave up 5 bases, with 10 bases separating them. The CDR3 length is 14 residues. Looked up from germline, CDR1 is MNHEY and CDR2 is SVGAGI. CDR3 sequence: CASSYSMGGTEAFF. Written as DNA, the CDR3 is TGTGCCAGCAGTTACTCGATGGGGGGAACTGAAGCTTTCTTT.

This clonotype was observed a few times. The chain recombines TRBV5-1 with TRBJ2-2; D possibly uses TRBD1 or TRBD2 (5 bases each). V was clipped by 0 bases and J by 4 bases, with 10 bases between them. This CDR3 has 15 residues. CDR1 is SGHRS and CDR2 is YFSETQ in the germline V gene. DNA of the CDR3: TGCGCCAGCAGCTTGGCGGGGACGGGCACCGGGGAGCTGTTTTTT. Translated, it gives CASSLAGTGTGELFF.

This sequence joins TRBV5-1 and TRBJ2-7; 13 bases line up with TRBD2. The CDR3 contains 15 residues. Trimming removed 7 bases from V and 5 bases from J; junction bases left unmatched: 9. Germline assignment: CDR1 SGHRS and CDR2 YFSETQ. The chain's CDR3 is CASGPRTSGGDEQYF. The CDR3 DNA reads TGCGCCAGCGGCCCGCGGACTAGCGGGGGTGACGAGCAGTACTTC.

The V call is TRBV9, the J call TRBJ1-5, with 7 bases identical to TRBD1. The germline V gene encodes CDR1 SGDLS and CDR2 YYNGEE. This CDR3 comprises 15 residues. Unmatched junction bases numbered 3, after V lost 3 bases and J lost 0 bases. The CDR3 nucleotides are TGTGCCAGCAGCGCGGGGACAGATAGCAATCAGCCCCAGCATTTT. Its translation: CASSAGTDSNQPQHF.

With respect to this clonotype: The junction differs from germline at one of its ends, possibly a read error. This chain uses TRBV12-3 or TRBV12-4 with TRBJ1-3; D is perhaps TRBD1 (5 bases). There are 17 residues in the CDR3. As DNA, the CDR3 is TGTGCCAGCAGATTAGTGGGCAGGGATTTCTCTGGAAACACCATATATTTT. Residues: CASRLVGRDFSGNTIYF.

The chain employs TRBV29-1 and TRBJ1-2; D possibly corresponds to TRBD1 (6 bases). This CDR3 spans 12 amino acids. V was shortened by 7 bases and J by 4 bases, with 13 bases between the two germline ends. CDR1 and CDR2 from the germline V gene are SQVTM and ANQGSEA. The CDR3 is CSGGQRGYGYTF. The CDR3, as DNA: TGCAGCGGCGGACAGAGAGGCTATGGCTACACCTTC.

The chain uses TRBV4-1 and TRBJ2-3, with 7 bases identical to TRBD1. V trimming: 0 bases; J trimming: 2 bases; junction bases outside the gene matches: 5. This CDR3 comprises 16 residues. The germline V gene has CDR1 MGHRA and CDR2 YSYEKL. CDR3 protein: CASSQEYGQVTDTQYF. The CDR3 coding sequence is TGCGCCAGCAGCCAAGAATACGGACAGGTCACAGATACGCAGTATTTT.

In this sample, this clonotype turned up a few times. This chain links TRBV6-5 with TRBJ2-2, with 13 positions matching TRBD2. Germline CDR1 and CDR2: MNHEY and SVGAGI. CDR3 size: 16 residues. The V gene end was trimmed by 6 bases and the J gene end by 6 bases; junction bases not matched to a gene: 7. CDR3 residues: CASSLRLAGGSGELFF. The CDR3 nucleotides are TGTGCCAGCAGCCTACGACTAGCGGGAGGCTCCGGGGAGCTGTTTTTT.

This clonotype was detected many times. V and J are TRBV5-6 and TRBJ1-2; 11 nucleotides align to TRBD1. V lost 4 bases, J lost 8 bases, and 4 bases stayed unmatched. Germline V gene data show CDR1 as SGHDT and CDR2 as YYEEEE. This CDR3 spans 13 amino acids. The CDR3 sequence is CASSVDRGPGYTF. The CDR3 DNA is TGTGCCAGCAGCGTGGACAGGGGGCCCGGCTACACCTTC. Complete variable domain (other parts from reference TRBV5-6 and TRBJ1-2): DAGVTQSPTHLIKTRGQQVTLRCSPKSGHDTVSWYQQALGQGPQFIFQYYEEEERQRGNFPDRFSGHQFPNYSSELNVNALLLGDSALYLCASSVDRGPGYTFGSGTRLTVV.

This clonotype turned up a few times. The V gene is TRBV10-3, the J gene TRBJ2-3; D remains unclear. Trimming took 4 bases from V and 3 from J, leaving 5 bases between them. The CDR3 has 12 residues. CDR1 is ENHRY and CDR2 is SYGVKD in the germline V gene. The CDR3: CAISATTDTQYF. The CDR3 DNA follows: TGTGCCATCAGTGCGACGACAGATACGCAGTATTTT.

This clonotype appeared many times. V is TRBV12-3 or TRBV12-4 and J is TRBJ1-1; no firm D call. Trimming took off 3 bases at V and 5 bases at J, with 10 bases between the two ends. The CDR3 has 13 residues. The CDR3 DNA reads TGTGCCAGCAGTTTCCGGGAGAGGACTGAAGCTTTCTTT. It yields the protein CASSFRERTEAFF.

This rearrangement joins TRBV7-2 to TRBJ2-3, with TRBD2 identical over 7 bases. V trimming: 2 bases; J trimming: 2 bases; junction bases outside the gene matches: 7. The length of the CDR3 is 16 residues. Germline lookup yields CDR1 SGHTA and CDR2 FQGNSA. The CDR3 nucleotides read TGTGCCAGCAGCTTAAGTCCTAGCGGTATCACAGATACGCAGTATTTT. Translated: CASSLSPSGITDTQYF.

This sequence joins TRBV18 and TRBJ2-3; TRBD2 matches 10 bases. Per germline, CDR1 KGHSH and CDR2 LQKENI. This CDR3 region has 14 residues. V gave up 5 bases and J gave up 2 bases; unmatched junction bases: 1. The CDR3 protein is CASSTSGVTDTQYF. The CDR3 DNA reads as TGTGCCAGCTCAACTAGCGGGGTCACAGATACGCAGTATTTT.

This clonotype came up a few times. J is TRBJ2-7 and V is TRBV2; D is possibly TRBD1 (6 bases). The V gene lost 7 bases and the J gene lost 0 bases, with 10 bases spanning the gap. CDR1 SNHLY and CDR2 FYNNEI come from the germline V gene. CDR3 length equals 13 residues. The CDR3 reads CASITGSSYEQYF. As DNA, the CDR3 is TGTGCCAGCATAACAGGGAGCTCCTACGAGCAGTACTTC.

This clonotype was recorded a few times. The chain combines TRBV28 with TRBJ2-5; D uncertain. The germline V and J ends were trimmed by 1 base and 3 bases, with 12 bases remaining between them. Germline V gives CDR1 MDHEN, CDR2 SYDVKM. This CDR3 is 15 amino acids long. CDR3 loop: CASSLLGAVEETQYF. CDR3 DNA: TGTGCCAGCAGTTTATTGGGCGCAGTGGAAGAGACCCAGTACTTC.

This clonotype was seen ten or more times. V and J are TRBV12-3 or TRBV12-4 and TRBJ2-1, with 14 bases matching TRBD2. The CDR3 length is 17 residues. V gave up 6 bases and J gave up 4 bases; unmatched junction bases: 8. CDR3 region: CASSRGLAGVKYNEQFF. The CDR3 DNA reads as TGTGCCAGCAGCCGGGGACTAGCGGGAGTGAAGTACAATGAGCAGTTCTTC.

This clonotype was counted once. CDR3 amino acids: CASSLTGALEQFF. The CDR3 DNA reads TGTGCCAGCAGCTTGACAGGGGCTCTTGAGCAGTTCTTC. The chain employs TRBV5-6 and TRBJ2-1; 7 positions agree with TRBD1. The CDR3 runs to 13 residues. V trimming: 1 base; J trimming: 9 bases; junction bases outside the gene matches: 4. The germline V gene has CDR1 SGHDT and CDR2 YYEEEE.

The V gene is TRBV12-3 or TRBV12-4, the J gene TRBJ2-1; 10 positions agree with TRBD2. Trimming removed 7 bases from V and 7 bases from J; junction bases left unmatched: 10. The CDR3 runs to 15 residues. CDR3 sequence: CASTERTSGANEQFF. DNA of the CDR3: TGTGCCAGCACCGAAAGAACTAGCGGGGCTAATGAGCAGTTCTTC.

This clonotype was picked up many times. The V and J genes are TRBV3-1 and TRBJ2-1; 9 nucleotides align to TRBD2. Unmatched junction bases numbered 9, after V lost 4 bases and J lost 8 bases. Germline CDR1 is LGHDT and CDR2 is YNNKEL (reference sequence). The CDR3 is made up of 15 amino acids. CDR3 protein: CASSPGSSGTDEQFF. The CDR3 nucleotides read TGTGCCAGCAGCCCTGGATCTAGCGGGACTGATGAGCAGTTCTTC.